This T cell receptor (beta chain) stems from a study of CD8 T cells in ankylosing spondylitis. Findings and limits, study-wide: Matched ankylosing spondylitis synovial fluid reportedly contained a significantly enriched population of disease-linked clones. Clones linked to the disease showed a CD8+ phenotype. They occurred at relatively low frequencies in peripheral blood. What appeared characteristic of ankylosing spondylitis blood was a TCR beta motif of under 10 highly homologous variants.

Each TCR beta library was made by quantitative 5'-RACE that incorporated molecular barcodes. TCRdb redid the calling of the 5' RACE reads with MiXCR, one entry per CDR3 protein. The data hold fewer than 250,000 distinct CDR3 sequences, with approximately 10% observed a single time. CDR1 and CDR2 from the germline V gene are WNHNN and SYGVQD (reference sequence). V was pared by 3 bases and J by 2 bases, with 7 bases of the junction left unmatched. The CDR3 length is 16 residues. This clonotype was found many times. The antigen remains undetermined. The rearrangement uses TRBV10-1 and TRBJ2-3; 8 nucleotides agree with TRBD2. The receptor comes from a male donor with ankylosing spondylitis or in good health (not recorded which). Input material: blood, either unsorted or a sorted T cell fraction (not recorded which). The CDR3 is CASSDPLADYTDTQYF. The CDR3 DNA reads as TGCGCCAGCAGTGACCCACTAGCGGATTACACAGATACGCAGTATTTT.